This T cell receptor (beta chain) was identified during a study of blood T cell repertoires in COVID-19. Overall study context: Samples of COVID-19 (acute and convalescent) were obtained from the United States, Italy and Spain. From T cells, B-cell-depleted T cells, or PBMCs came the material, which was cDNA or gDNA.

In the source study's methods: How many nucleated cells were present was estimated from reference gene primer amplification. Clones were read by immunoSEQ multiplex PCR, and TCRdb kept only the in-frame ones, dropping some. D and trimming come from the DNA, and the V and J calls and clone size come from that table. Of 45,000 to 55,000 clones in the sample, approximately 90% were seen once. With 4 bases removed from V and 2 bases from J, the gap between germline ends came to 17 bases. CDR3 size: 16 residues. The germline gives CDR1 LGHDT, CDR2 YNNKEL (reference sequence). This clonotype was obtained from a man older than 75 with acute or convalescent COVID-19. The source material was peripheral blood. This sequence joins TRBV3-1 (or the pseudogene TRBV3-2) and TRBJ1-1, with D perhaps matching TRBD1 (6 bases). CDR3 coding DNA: TGTGCCAGCAGCCCTTGGGGGTGGGGGCCTAACACTGAAGCTTTCTTT. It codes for CASSPWGWGPNTEAFF.